The source of this T cell receptor (beta chain) is a study of blood T cell repertoires in COVID-19. Whole-study context: Sources were T cells, B-cell-depleted T cells, or PBMCs; the material itself was cDNA or gDNA.

This clone occurred once. CDR1 is SGHRS and CDR2 is YFSETQ in the germline V gene. V trimming: 4 bases; J trimming: 2 bases; junction bases outside the gene matches: 11. This CDR3 is built from 17 residues. The age range of participants was about 18 to 100 years, with residence in more than 20 US areas. Donors were grouped by their self-reported clinical history. Either two negative PCRs, clearance, or symptom resolution qualified Cohort 3 donors as recovered. Sequencing was performed with immunoSEQ multiplex PCR; in TCRdb, only in-frame clones are kept and a portion is missing. The table includes under 150,000 clones, 86% detected once.

The sequenced sample consisted of PBMCs or T cells enriched from blood (not recorded which). The clonotype comes from a woman aged 45-60 years who had recovered from COVID-19. This chain links TRBV5-1 with TRBJ1-3, with 8 bases fitting TRBD1. The CDR3 region has the DNA TGCGCCAGCAGCCTTCGAGGGACAGGAAGGACTGGAAACACCATATATTTT. It encodes CASSLRGTGRTGNTIYF.